This entry concerns a single T cell receptor beta chain. This entry is derived from a study of T cells after yellow fever vaccination. Trimming stripped 10 bases from V and 5 bases from J, with 18 bases between. This CDR3 spans 14 amino acids. Germline-derived CDR1 and CDR2 are SEHNR and FQNEAQ (reference sequence). TCRdb reprocessed the 5' RACE reads via MiXCR and lists one record per CDR3 protein. Of 250,000 to 400,000 distinct CDR3 sequences in the sample, around 4.5% were seen once. The chain is built from TRBV7-9 and TRBJ1-5; tentatively, D is TRBD1 (6 bases). The source is a man younger than 35 who received the YFV17D yellow fever vaccine. The specimen comprised PBMCs, sampled 15 days after the yellow fever booster vaccination. The CDR3 DNA reads TGTGCCATCAATGAACTAGGGGGACATCAGCCCCAGCATTTT. Residues: CAINELGGHQPQHF.